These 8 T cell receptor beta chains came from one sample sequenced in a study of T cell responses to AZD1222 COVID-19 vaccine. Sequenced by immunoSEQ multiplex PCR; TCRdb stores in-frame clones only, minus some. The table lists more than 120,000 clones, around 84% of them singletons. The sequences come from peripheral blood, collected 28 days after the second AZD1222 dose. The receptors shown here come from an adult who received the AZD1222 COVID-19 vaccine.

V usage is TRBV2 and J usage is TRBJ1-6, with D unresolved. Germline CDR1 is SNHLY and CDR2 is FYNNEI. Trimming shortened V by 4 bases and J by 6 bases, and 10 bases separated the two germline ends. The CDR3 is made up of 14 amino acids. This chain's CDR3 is CASSVRRTNSPLHF. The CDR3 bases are TGTGCCAGCAGTGTGAGGAGAACTAATTCACCCCTCCACTTT.

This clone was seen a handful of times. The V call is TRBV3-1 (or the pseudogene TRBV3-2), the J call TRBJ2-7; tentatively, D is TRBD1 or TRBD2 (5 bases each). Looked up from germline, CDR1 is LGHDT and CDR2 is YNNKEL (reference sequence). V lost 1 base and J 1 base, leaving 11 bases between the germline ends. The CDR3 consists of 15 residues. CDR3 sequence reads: CASSQGGNPSYEQYF. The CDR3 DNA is TGTGCCAGCAGCCAAGGGGGGAACCCATCCTACGAGCAGTACTTC.

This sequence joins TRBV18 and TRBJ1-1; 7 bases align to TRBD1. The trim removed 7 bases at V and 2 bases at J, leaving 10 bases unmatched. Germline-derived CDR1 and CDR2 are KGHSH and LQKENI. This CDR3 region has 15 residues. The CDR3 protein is CASFFDRAENTEAFF. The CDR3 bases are TGTGCCAGCTTTTTTGACAGGGCAGAAAACACTGAAGCTTTCTTT.

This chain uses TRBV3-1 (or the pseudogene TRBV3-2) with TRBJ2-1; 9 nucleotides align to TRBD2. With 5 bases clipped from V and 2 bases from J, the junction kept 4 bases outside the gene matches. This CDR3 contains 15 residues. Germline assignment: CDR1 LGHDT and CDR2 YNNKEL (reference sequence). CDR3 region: CASSGGLAPYNEQFF. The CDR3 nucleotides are TGTGCCAGCAGCGGGGGACTAGCCCCCTACAATGAGCAGTTCTTC.

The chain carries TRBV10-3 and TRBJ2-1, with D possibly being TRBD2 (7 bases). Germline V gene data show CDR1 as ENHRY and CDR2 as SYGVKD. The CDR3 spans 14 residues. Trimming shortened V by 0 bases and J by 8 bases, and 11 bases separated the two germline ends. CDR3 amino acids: CAISESGGRDEQFF. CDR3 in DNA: TGTGCCATCAGTGAGTCCGGGGGGCGGGATGAGCAGTTCTTC.

CDR3 coding DNA: TGTGCCAGCAGTTTGGACGGATATCAGCCCCAGCATTTT. This gives the protein CASSLDGYQPQHF. This chain uses TRBV12-3 or TRBV12-4 with TRBJ1-5; D not certain. Deletions cut 3 bases from V and 5 bases from J, with 8 bases between. The CDR3 is 13 amino acids.

CDR3 protein: CAISGGGETQYF. The CDR3 DNA follows: TGTGCCATCAGTGGTGGGGGTGAGACCCAGTACTTC. The chain joins TRBV10-3 to TRBJ2-5, with D perhaps assigned TRBD1 or TRBD2 (5 bases each). The germline CDR1 and CDR2 sequences are ENHRY and SYGVKD. Trimming removed 4 bases at V and 5 bases at J, with 8 bases between. This CDR3 contains 12 residues.

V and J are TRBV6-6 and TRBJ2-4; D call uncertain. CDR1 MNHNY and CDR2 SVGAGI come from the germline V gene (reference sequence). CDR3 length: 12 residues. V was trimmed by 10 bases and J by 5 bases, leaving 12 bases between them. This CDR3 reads CATGPHQNIQYF. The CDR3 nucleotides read TGTGCCACGGGTCCTCACCAAAACATTCAGTACTTC.